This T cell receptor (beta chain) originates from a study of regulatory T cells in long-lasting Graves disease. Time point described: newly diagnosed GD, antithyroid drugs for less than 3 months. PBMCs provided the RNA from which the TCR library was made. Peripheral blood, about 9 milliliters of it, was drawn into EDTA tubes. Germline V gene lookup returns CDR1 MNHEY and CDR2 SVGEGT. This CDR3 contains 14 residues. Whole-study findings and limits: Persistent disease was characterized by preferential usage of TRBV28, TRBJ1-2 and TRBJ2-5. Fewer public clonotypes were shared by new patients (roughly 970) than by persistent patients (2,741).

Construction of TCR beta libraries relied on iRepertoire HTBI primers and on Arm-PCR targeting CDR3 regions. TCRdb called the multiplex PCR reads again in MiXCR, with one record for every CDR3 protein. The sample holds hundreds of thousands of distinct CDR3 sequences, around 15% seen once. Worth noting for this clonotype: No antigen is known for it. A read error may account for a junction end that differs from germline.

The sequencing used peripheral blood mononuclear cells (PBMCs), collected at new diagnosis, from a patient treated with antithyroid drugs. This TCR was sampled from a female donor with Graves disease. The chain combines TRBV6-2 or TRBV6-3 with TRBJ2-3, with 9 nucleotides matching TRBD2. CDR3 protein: CASSEGTSRDTQYF. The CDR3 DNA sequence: TGTGCCAGCAGTGAAGGGACTAGCAGAGATACGCAGTATTTT.